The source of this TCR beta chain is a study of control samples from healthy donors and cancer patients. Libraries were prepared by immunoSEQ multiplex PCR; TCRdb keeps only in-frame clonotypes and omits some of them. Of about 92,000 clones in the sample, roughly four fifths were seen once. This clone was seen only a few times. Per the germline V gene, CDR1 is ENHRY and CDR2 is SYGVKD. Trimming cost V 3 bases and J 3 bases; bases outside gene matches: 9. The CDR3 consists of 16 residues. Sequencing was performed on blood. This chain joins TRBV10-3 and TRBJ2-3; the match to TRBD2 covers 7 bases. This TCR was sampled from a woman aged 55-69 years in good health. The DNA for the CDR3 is TGTGCCATCAGTGATGGTGCGGGAGTGGGAACAGATACGCAGTATTTT. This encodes CAISDGAGVGTDTQYF.